The 30 T cell receptor beta chains in this list originate from one sample, sequenced in a study of shared clonotypes between healthy human individuals (TCRdb year 2020). The library was prepared using the immunoSEQ multiplex PCR assay. TCRdb limited this immuneACCESS table to in-frame rearrangements with V and J called. A share of clones is missing; checked studies link under half to unresolved V genes, and the rest is unexplained. Recorded for this sample are about 2.4 million clones; 85% to 95% of them occurred a single time. The ten largest clones take up around 0.14% of the sample. Sequencing was performed on naive CD4+ T cells sorted from blood. The sample's cell subset or site label is to be understood as: CD45RA+ positively selected. These receptors were taken from a man between 18 and 29 years old in good health.

The chain joins TRBV4-3 to TRBJ2-4; weak D call: TRBD1 (6 bases). Trimming shortened V by 4 bases and J by 0 bases, and 13 bases separated the two germline ends. Germline values: CDR1 LGHNA, CDR2 YSLEER. The CDR3 sequence is 16 residues long. The CDR3 nucleotides read TGCGCCAGCAGCCCAGGGGCGGCACCAGCCAAAAACATTCAGTACTTC. This translates into CASSPGAAPAKNIQYF.

V and J are TRBV29-1 and TRBJ2-7; D tentatively fits TRBD1 or TRBD2 (5 bases each). This CDR3 region has 13 residues. In germline, CDR1 is SQVTM, CDR2 ANQGSEA. V dropped 6 bases and J dropped 3 bases, with 15 bases sitting between them. The CDR3 DNA reads TGCAGCGTCCGGGACGGGAAAATCTACGAGCAGTACTTC. Protein sequence: CSVRDGKIYEQYF.

This chain uses TRBV7-2 with TRBJ2-2; 11 nucleotides match TRBD2. After removal of 4 bases from V and 5 bases from J, the junction contained 12 bases not matched to a gene. CDR1 is SGHTA, CDR2 FQGNSA, per germline. This CDR3 spans 18 amino acids. Here the CDR3 reads CASSSTPLAGGVTGELFF. DNA for the CDR3: TGTGCCAGCAGCTCAACCCCCTTAGCGGGGGGGGTAACCGGGGAGCTGTTTTTT.

J is TRBJ2-5 and V is TRBV5-1; 11 bases align to TRBD2. Germline CDR1 is SGHRS and CDR2 is YFSETQ. This CDR3 is 17 amino acids long. The V gene end was trimmed by 0 bases and the J gene end by 4 bases; junction bases not matched to a gene: 8. The CDR3 coding sequence is TGCGCCAGCAGCTTGGATCTAGCGGGAGGAGCTACAGAGACCCAGTACTTC. Translation: CASSLDLAGGATETQYF.

The V gene is TRBV9, the J gene TRBJ2-3; D unresolved. CDR3 length: 13 amino acids. V lost 0 bases, J lost 5 bases, and 7 bases lay in between. The germline V gene encodes CDR1 SGDLS and CDR2 YYNGEE. CDR3 amino acids: CASSVVALDTQYF. DNA of the CDR3: TGTGCCAGCAGCGTAGTGGCCCTAGATACGCAGTATTTT.

V is TRBV7-8 and J is TRBJ2-1; the match to TRBD2 covers 8 bases. From germline, CDR1 is SGHVS and CDR2 FQNEAQ. This CDR3 has 17 residues. V gave up 1 base and J gave up 10 bases; unmatched junction bases: 15. The CDR3 DNA reads as TGTGCCAGCAGCTTAGGAGGACTAGCTTCCCGGACCGTCGAGCAGTTCTTC. This encodes CASSLGGLASRTVEQFF.

This chain uses TRBV2 with TRBJ1-2; D gene ambiguous. V lost 2 bases, J lost 4 bases, and 8 bases lay in between. Per germline, CDR1 SNHLY and CDR2 FYNNEI. This CDR3 has 13 amino acids. For the CDR3, the DNA is TGTGCCAGCAGTGAAACGGAGCTCTATGGCTACACCTTC. Encoded protein: CASSETELYGYTF.

The chain combines TRBV18 with TRBJ1-6; D is undetermined. Trimming stripped 1 base from V and 3 bases from J, with 7 bases between. The CDR3 is made up of 15 amino acids. Germline V CDR1 and CDR2: KGHSH, LQKENI. The CDR3 loop is CASSPRRFYNSPLHF. CDR3 bases: TGTGCCAGCTCACCACGAAGGTTCTATAATTCACCCCTCCACTTT.

The chain employs TRBV27 and TRBJ2-3, with D perhaps TRBD1 (5 bases). The germline V gene encodes CDR1 MNHEY and CDR2 SMNVEV (reference sequence). The CDR3 is 16 amino acids. V shed 8 bases and J shed 0 bases, with 18 bases lying between them. The chain's CDR3 is CASPTVGRTSTDTQYF. The CDR3 DNA reads as TGTGCCAGCCCCACAGTGGGGCGAACTAGCACAGATACGCAGTATTTT.

CDR3 nucleotides: TGTGCCAGTAGTATACAATTGGCAGGGGGTGGCAATCAGCCCCAGCATTTT. Encoded protein: CASSIQLAGGGNQPQHF. The genes are TRBV19 and TRBJ1-5, with TRBD1 identical over 7 bases. The germline CDR1 and CDR2 sequences are LNHDA and SQIVND (reference sequence). V trimming: 2 bases; J trimming: 2 bases; junction bases outside the gene matches: 9. This CDR3 has 17 amino acids.

The rearrangement joins TRBV14 to TRBJ2-1; D may correspond to TRBD1 or TRBD2 (5 bases each). Trimming pared 3 bases from V and 5 bases from J, leaving 14 bases between. The CDR3 covers 15 residues. Looked up from germline, CDR1 is SGHDN and CDR2 is FVKESK. The CDR3 sequence: CASSHGVGVHNEQFF. The CDR3 DNA reads as TGTGCCAGCAGCCATGGTGTGGGGGTCCACAATGAGCAGTTCTTC.

The chain links TRBV7-9 to TRBJ2-5; 8 bases fit TRBD2. The junction had 7 bases not matched to a gene; V was cut back by 5 bases and J by 5 bases. Per the germline V gene, CDR1 is SEHNR and CDR2 is FQNEAQ (reference sequence). The CDR3 totals 14 residues. For the CDR3, the DNA is TGTGCCAGCAGCGCAGGACTAGCACGGGAGACCCAGTACTTC. It specifies CASSAGLARETQYF. Full variable domain (rest looked up from reference TRBV7-9 and TRBJ2-5): DTGVSQNPRHKITKRGQNVTFRCDPISEHNRLYWYRQTLGQGPEFLTYFQNEAQLEKSRLLSDRFSAERPKGSFSTLEIQRTEQGDSAMYLCASSAGLARETQYFGPGTRLLVL.

The chain links TRBV5-8 to TRBJ1-2; D remains ambiguous. The V end was cut by 1 base, the J end by 1 base, with 5 bases between. Germline CDR1 reads SGHTS; CDR2 reads YDEGEE. The CDR3 is made up of 13 amino acids. This chain's CDR3 is CASSLRDNYGYTF. The CDR3 bases are TGTGCCAGCAGCTTGAGGGATAACTATGGCTACACCTTC. Full variable domain (remainder filled in from reference TRBV5-8 and TRBJ1-2): EAGVTQSPTHLIKTRGQQATLRCSPISGHTSVYWYQQALGLGLQFLLWYDEGEERNRGNFPPRFSGRQFPNYSSELNVNALELEDSALYLCASSLRDNYGYTFGSGTRLTVV.

The gene calls are TRBV7-6 and TRBJ2-7; 8 bases align to TRBD2. Trimming removed 5 bases from V and 4 bases from J; junction bases left unmatched: 13. Germline V gene data show CDR1 as SGHVS and CDR2 as FNYEAQ. This CDR3 is 16 amino acids long. The CDR3 loop is CASSELTSGDFYEQYF. The CDR3 DNA follows: TGTGCCAGCAGCGAACTTACTAGCGGAGACTTTTACGAGCAGTACTTC.

The chain combines TRBV29-1 with TRBJ1-2, with TRBD1 matching 9 bases. Trimming at V came to 6 bases and at J to 5 bases, leaving 7 bases not matched to a gene. The germline CDR1 and CDR2 sequences are SQVTM and ANQGSEA. The CDR3 has 13 amino acids. The CDR3 coding sequence is TGCAGCGTGCGAGAACAGGGGGCGTATGGCTACACCTTC. It is translated as CSVREQGAYGYTF.

In regard to this clone: An end of the junction differs from the germline gene, which may be a read error. The chain recombines TRBV7-9 with TRBJ2-7, with D tentatively TRBD1 (7 bases). Germline CDR1 and CDR2: SEHNR and FQNEAQ (reference sequence). This CDR3 is 16 amino acids long. The CDR3 sequence: CASSLAYRGGSHEQYF. CDR3 bases: TGTGCCAGCAGCTTAGCTTACAGGGGAGGCTCCCACGAGCAGTACTTC.

The chain uses TRBV19 and TRBJ1-2; D gene unclear. V was clipped by 6 bases and J by 1 base, with 15 bases between them. Germline CDR1 is LNHDA and CDR2 is SQIVND (reference sequence). The CDR3 totals 15 residues. The CDR3 loop is CASSRIQFFNYGYTF. CDR3 in DNA: TGTGCCAGTAGCCGTATTCAGTTCTTTAACTATGGCTACACCTTC.

A remark on this clone: The same CDR3 arises from other DNA sequences in this sample as well. The genes are TRBV18 and TRBJ2-1, with TRBD2 as a possible D gene (5 bases). CDR3 length: 12 residues. Trimming removed 6 bases from V and 9 bases from J, with 12 bases in between. CDR1 and CDR2 from the germline V gene are KGHSH and LQKENI. The CDR3 sequence is CASSPGLGEQFF. The CDR3 nucleotides read TGTGCCAGCTCGCCCGGACTGGGTGAGCAGTTCTTC.

The chain links TRBV5-1 to TRBJ2-1; TRBD1 agrees at 7 bases. CDR1 is SGHRS and CDR2 is YFSETQ in the germline V gene. The CDR3 covers 14 residues. Trimming took 0 bases from V and 6 from J; bases not matched to a gene: 3. DNA of the CDR3: TGCGCCAGCAGCTTGGGGGACAGCGCCAATGAGCAGTTCTTC. This encodes CASSLGDSANEQFF.

On this clone: This sample also contains other DNA sequences that code for the same CDR3. The chain joins TRBV6-5 to TRBJ1-4; D remains ambiguous. Germline lookup yields CDR1 MNHEY and CDR2 SVGAGI. CDR3 length: 13 residues. The V end lost 2 bases, the J end lost 7 bases, and 8 bases lay between the germline ends. The CDR3 DNA follows: TGTGCCAGCAGTTACCTAGGTTCTGAAAAACTGTTTTTT. Amino acid sequence: CASSYLGSEKLFF.

CDR3 bases: TGTGCCAGCACTAAACAGGGTCGGAACACTGAAGCTTTCTTT. It encodes CASTKQGRNTEAFF. The chain employs TRBV6-5 and TRBJ1-1; maybe TRBD1 (6 bases). Germline values: CDR1 MNHEY, CDR2 SVGAGI. V lost 7 bases and J 1 base, leaving 13 bases between the germline ends. The CDR3 totals 14 residues.

The V gene is TRBV2, the J gene TRBJ2-2; 7 bases agree with TRBD1. Germline-derived CDR1 and CDR2 are SNHLY and FYNNEI. Trimming at V came to 4 bases and at J to 0 bases, leaving 2 bases not matched to a gene. The CDR3 length is 15 residues. The CDR3 coding sequence is TGTGCCAGCAGTGTTGACAGGGCGAACACCGGGGAGCTGTTTTTT. The encoded protein is CASSVDRANTGELFF.

This rearrangement joins TRBV2 to TRBJ1-4; D gene uncertain. Germline values: CDR1 SNHLY, CDR2 FYNNEI. V gave up 4 bases and J gave up 5 bases, with 8 bases separating them. The CDR3 sequence is 13 residues long. CDR3: CASSVEENEKLFF. CDR3 bases: TGTGCCAGCAGTGTAGAGGAGAATGAAAAACTGTTTTTT.

The chain joins TRBV27 to TRBJ2-1; D not resolved. Looked up from germline, CDR1 is MNHEY and CDR2 is SMNVEV (reference sequence). The V gene lost 5 bases and the J gene lost 8 bases, with 10 bases spanning the gap. This CDR3 spans 12 amino acids. This CDR3 is CASSPLGHEQFF. The CDR3 region has the DNA TGTGCCAGCAGTCCTCTCGGGCATGAGCAGTTCTTC.

V usage is TRBV7-2 and J usage is TRBJ2-1; TRBD2 matches 10 bases. The germline V gene has CDR1 SGHTA and CDR2 FQGNSA. The ends lost 2 bases at V and 10 bases at J; junction bases unmatched: 8. This CDR3 is 15 amino acids long. The CDR3 DNA follows: TGTGCCAGCAGCTTACGAAGCGGGAGGGCCAGCGAGCAGTTCTTC. This translates into CASSLRSGRASEQFF.

V and J are TRBV5-4 and TRBJ1-2, with TRBD1 matching over 9 bases. Germline V gene lookup returns CDR1 SGHNT and CDR2 YYREEE (reference sequence). CDR3 length: 16 residues. V lost 5 bases, J lost 8 bases, and 16 bases stayed unmatched. CDR3 bases: TGTGCCAGCAGACCTCCTCCGGGGACAGGGAGTATGGGCTACACCTTC. Protein product: CASRPPPGTGSMGYTF. The whole variable domain, remainder taken from reference TRBV5-4 and TRBJ1-2, is ETGVTQSPTHLIKTRGQQVTLRCSSQSGHNTVSWYQQALGQGPQFIFQYYREEENGRGNFPPRFSGLQFPNYSSELNVNALELDDSALYLCASRPPPGTGSMGYTFGSGTRLTVV.

This clone was detected a few times. The same CDR3 can be traced to other DNA sequences in this sample. V and J are TRBV7-9 and TRBJ1-1; D might be TRBD1 (6 bases). The CDR3 consists of 14 residues. V lost 2 bases, J lost 5 bases, and 12 bases lay in between. Germline values: CDR1 SEHNR, CDR2 FQNEAQ (reference sequence). Here the CDR3 DNA reads TGTGCCAGCAGCTTAACAGGGATGGGTACTGAAGCTTTCTTT. It yields the protein CASSLTGMGTEAFF.

V and J are TRBV18 and TRBJ2-3, with 11 bases lining up with TRBD2. The CDR3 runs to 17 residues. V was pared by 3 bases and J by 2 bases, with 7 bases of the junction left unmatched. Germline lookup yields CDR1 KGHSH and CDR2 LQKENI. CDR3 nucleotides: TGTGCCAGCTCACCTTCTACTAGCGGGGGACTCACAGATACGCAGTATTTT. Residues: CASSPSTSGGLTDTQYF.

The chain carries TRBV19 and TRBJ1-1, with 9 bases lining up with TRBD1. The V and J ends lost 4 bases and 1 base, in that order; junction bases with no gene match: 7. This CDR3 region has 16 residues. The germline V gene has CDR1 LNHDA and CDR2 SQIVND (reference sequence). The CDR3 reads CASSSRQGGPNTEAFF. DNA of the CDR3: TGTGCCAGTAGTAGCAGACAGGGGGGACCGAACACTGAAGCTTTCTTT.

The chain carries TRBV5-1 and TRBJ2-7; 7 bases agree with TRBD1. CDR3 length: 16 amino acids. V gave up 4 bases and J gave up 4 bases; unmatched junction bases: 14. Germline V lookup: CDR1 SGHRS, CDR2 YFSETQ. The CDR3 sequence is CASSRGQRDGTYEQYF. The DNA for the CDR3 is TGCGCCAGCAGCCGGGGACAGCGAGACGGTACATACGAGCAGTACTTC. Supplemented by reference TRBV5-1 and TRBJ2-7, the full variable domain reads KAGVTQTPRYLIKTRGQQVTLSCSPISGHRSVSWYQQTPGQGLQFLFEYFSETQRNKGNFPGRFSGRQFSNSRSEMNVSTLELGDSALYLCASSRGQRDGTYEQYFGPGTRLTVT.